The 17 T cell receptor beta chains below all came from one sample that was sequenced in a study of blood T cell repertoires in COVID-19. Profiled with immunoSEQ multiplex PCR; TCRdb holds only in-frame clones, not every one. The data contain a few hundred thousand clones, approximately 84% of them singletons. Sequenced: PBMCs or T cells enriched from blood (not recorded which). All receptors derive from a middle-aged man who had recovered from COVID-19.

J is TRBJ1-6 and V is TRBV27; tentatively, D is TRBD1 (6 bases). The V gene's germline CDR1 is MNHEY and CDR2 SMNVEV (reference sequence). Deletions cut 5 bases from V and 6 bases from J, with 11 bases between. This CDR3 has 14 amino acids. CDR3 nucleotides: TGTGCCAGCAGTGGACAGTCCCGTAATTCACCCCTCCACTTT. Its translation: CASSGQSRNSPLHF.

The chain combines TRBV30 with TRBJ2-7, with 10 nucleotides matching TRBD2. Germline V gene data show CDR1 as GTSNPN and CDR2 as SVGIG (reference sequence). The J segment lost 0 bases and the V segment lost 0 bases, leaving 11 bases of the junction unmatched. The length of the CDR3 is 18 residues. The CDR3 sequence is CAWSVLLAGALSSYEQYF. DNA of the CDR3: TGTGCCTGGAGTGTACTTCTAGCGGGGGCCTTAAGCTCCTACGAGCAGTACTTC.

This chain uses TRBV11-2 with TRBJ2-1; 7 nucleotides match TRBD2. This CDR3 contains 16 residues. CDR1 is SGHAT and CDR2 is FQNNGV in the germline V gene. V dropped 1 base and J dropped 11; count of bases not matched to a gene: 14. CDR3 in DNA: TGTGCCAGCAGCTTAGCTCGACTAGCCCTAGTGGGTCAGCAGTTCTTC. It translates to CASSLARLALVGQQFF.

This clone was seen only a few times. The rearrangement links TRBV2 to TRBJ1-5; the D gene is possibly TRBD1 (5 bases). Germline CDR1 reads SNHLY; CDR2 reads FYNNEI. V lost 0 bases, J lost 7 bases, and 10 bases lay in between. The CDR3 totals 14 residues. The CDR3 loop is CASSEALRGQPQHF. The CDR3 DNA is TGTGCCAGCAGTGAAGCGCTTCGGGGGCAGCCCCAGCATTTT. Supplemented by reference TRBV2 and TRBJ1-5, the full variable domain reads EPEVTQTPSHQVTQMGQEVILRCVPISNHLYFYWYRQILGQKVEFLVSFYNNEISEKSEIFDDQFSVERPDGSNFTLKIRSTKLEDSAMYFCASSEALRGQPQHFGDGTRLSIL.

The CDR3: CASSIRGSSYEQYF. CDR3 DNA sequence: TGTGCCAGCAGTATTAGAGGATCAAGCTACGAGCAGTACTTC. The chain is built from TRBV27 and TRBJ2-7; the D is unclear. Germline V gene data show CDR1 as MNHEY and CDR2 as SMNVEV (reference sequence). V was shortened by 5 bases and J by 3 bases, with 14 bases between the two germline ends. The CDR3 has 14 residues.

This rearrangement joins TRBV2 to TRBJ2-7; 7 nucleotides align to TRBD1. The germline V gene has CDR1 SNHLY and CDR2 FYNNEI. This CDR3 has 15 amino acids. The V and J ends lost 3 bases and 1 base, in that order; junction bases with no gene match: 6. The CDR3 region is CASSDPGQRSYEQYF. CDR3 DNA sequence: TGTGCCAGCAGTGATCCGGGACAGAGATCCTACGAGCAGTACTTC.

This sequence joins TRBV27 and TRBJ1-3; D perhaps matches TRBD1 (5 bases). CDR1 is MNHEY and CDR2 is SMNVEV in the germline V gene (reference sequence). Trimming left V 4 bases short and J 4 bases short, with 8 bases between. The CDR3 totals 13 residues. The CDR3, as DNA: TGTGCCAGCAGTTCCAGGGCCGGAAACACCATATATTTT. It is translated as CASSSRAGNTIYF.

The V gene is TRBV5-1, the J gene TRBJ2-7, with D perhaps matching TRBD2 (6 bases). Germline V gives CDR1 SGHRS, CDR2 YFSETQ. The V gene lost 4 bases and the J gene lost 3 bases, with 11 bases spanning the gap. The CDR3 consists of 13 residues. CDR3 region: CASSPGGSYEQYF. Here the CDR3 DNA reads TGCGCCAGCAGCCCCGGAGGGAGCTACGAGCAGTACTTC.

V is TRBV30 and J is TRBJ2-7; 7 bases line up with TRBD1. The CDR3 is made up of 14 amino acids. The V and J ends lost 3 bases and 5 bases, in that order; junction bases with no gene match: 10. Germline lookup yields CDR1 GTSNPN and CDR2 SVGIG (reference sequence). The CDR3, as DNA: TGTGCCTGGAGCCAAAAGACAGGGAGCGACGAGCAGTACTTC. Encoded protein: CAWSQKTGSDEQYF.

The chain carries TRBV3-1 (or the pseudogene TRBV3-2) and TRBJ1-1; no firm D call. The germline V and J ends were trimmed by 5 bases and 4 bases, with 11 bases remaining between them. Germline lookup yields CDR1 LGHDT and CDR2 YNNKEL (reference sequence). The CDR3 loop spans 13 amino acids. The CDR3 sequence: CASSEGRSTEAFF. CDR3 nucleotides: TGTGCCAGCAGCGAAGGAAGGAGCACTGAAGCTTTCTTT.

This clone was seen only once. The chain uses TRBV18 and TRBJ2-7, with 7 bases aligning to TRBD1. The CDR3 covers 14 residues. Unmatched junction bases numbered 7, after V lost 3 bases and J lost 5 bases. Germline V gene sequence: CDR1 KGHSH, CDR2 LQKENI. The DNA of the CDR3 is TGTGCCAGCTCACCGCAGACAGGGACGGACGAGCAGTACTTC. Amino acid sequence: CASSPQTGTDEQYF.

The chain has TRBV7-2 and TRBJ1-1, with D maybe TRBD1 (6 bases). The CDR3 has 14 amino acids. CDR1 is SGHTA and CDR2 is FQGNSA in the germline V gene. V shed 7 bases and J shed 1 base, with 13 bases lying between them. The CDR3 DNA is TGTGCCAGCAACCGGGGACATCAGAACACTGAAGCTTTCTTT. As protein: CASNRGHQNTEAFF.

V is TRBV4-1 and J is TRBJ2-7; D unclear. CDR1 and CDR2 (germline): MGHRA, YSYEKL. The CDR3 runs 13 residues. V gave up 2 bases and J gave up 5 bases, with 10 bases separating them. The CDR3 bases are TGCGCCAGCAGCCAACGCGACAATCACGAGCAGTACTTC. This codes for CASSQRDNHEQYF.

The chain has TRBV30 and TRBJ1-1, with a weak D call TRBD1 (5 bases). V dropped 4 bases and J dropped 6 bases, with 15 bases sitting between them. The CDR3 totals 13 residues. CDR1 and CDR2 (germline): GTSNPN, SVGIG (reference sequence). The CDR3 sequence: CAWMGRGGPEAFF. The CDR3 DNA sequence: TGTGCCTGGATGGGGAGGGGAGGGCCTGAAGCTTTCTTT. Using reference TRBV30 and TRBJ1-1 for the parts outside the CDR3, the full variable domain is SQTIHQWPATLVQPVGSPLSLECTVEGTSNPNLYWYRQAAGRGLQLLFYSVGIGQISSEVPQNLSASRPQDRQFILSSKKLLLSDSGFYLCAWMGRGGPEAFFGQGTRLTVV.

The rearrangement uses TRBV4-3 and TRBJ2-7; 10 bases are a match to TRBD1. The CDR3 spans 15 residues. J was trimmed by 3 bases and V by 1 base; bases with no gene match: 3. Germline loops: CDR1 LGHNA, CDR2 YSLEER. Here the CDR3 reads CASSQGGTGVYEQYF. The CDR3 DNA is TGCGCCAGCAGCCAAGGCGGGACAGGGGTCTACGAGCAGTACTTC.

This clone occurred once. The same CDR3 arises from other DNA sequences in this sample as well. This sequence joins TRBV11-2 and TRBJ2-7, with a tentative D call TRBD2 (5 bases). CDR3 length equals 12 residues. The germline CDR1 and CDR2 sequences are SGHAT and FQNNGV. V lost 1 base and J lost 6, with 7 bases in between. CDR3 sequence: CASSLVLAEQYF. The CDR3 DNA follows: TGTGCCAGCAGCTTAGTCCTAGCCGAGCAGTACTTC.

This sequence joins TRBV6-1 and TRBJ1-5, with D tentatively TRBD1 (6 bases). The CDR3 spans 14 residues. Between the trimmed V and J ends, which lost 3 bases and 7 bases, there was a span of 13 bases. Germline V lookup: CDR1 MNHNS, CDR2 SASEGT. In DNA form, the CDR3 reads TGTGCCAGCAGTGAGGGGGGGGCTGGGCAGCCCCAGCATTTT. Encoded protein: CASSEGGAGQPQHF.